What follows are 32 T cell receptor beta chains derived from one specimen sequenced in a study of blood T cell repertoires in COVID-19. This table comes from immunoSEQ multiplex PCR, and its TCRdb copy is limited to in-frame clones, with some not included. The repertoire holds fewer than 350,000 clones, with roughly 90% as singletons. Specimen: peripheral blood. Receptors originate from a young woman with COVID-19, enrolled during active disease.

This rearrangement joins TRBV4-1 to TRBJ2-2, with TRBD1 matching 8 bases. V shed 4 bases, J shed 6 bases, and the junction held 13 bases outside the gene matches. The CDR3 is made up of 17 amino acids. The germline V gene encodes CDR1 MGHRA and CDR2 YSYEKL. CDR3 sequence reads: CASSPDWTGLVPGELFF. DNA for the CDR3: TGCGCCAGCAGCCCAGATTGGACAGGGTTAGTGCCCGGGGAGCTGTTTTTT.

The V gene is TRBV5-1, the J gene TRBJ2-1; a possible D gene is TRBD1 (7 bases). The CDR3 runs 13 residues. The V end lost 1 base, the J end lost 9 bases, and 11 bases lay between the germline ends. Germline loops: CDR1 SGHRS, CDR2 YFSETQ. CDR3 amino acids: CASSLQGGPEQFF. CDR3 coding DNA: TGCGCCAGCAGCTTGCAGGGGGGCCCTGAGCAGTTCTTC.

V gene TRBV5-4 combines with J gene TRBJ1-2, with D possibly matching TRBD1 (5 bases). Germline CDR1 reads SGHNT; CDR2 reads YYREEE (reference sequence). Trimming removed 7 bases from V and 3 bases from J, with 19 bases in between. The CDR3 is made up of 15 amino acids. DNA of the CDR3: TGTGCCAGCTTCGAAAGTATAGGGACTGACTATGGCTACACCTTC. It is translated as CASFESIGTDYGYTF.

The CDR3 nucleotides are TGTGCCAGCAGCTCTGGGACTTTAATGTACGAGCAGTACTTC. It specifies CASSSGTLMYEQYF. The chain employs TRBV11-2 and TRBJ2-7, with D tentatively TRBD2 (6 bases). Trimming removed 4 bases from V and 4 bases from J, with 14 bases in between. CDR3 length: 14 residues. Germline lookup yields CDR1 SGHAT and CDR2 FQNNGV.

This sequence joins TRBV5-1 and TRBJ2-5; a possible D gene is TRBD1 (5 bases). The CDR3 totals 13 residues. Germline loops: CDR1 SGHRS, CDR2 YFSETQ. Between the trimmed V and J ends, which lost 5 bases and 5 bases, there was a span of 13 bases. CDR3 coding DNA: TGCGCCAGCAGGCAGGGATCGAGGGAGACCCAGTACTTC. Amino acids: CASRQGSRETQYF.

The CDR3 here is CASSSDRDQEAFF. The CDR3 nucleotides read TGTGCCAGCAGCTCGGACAGGGATCAAGAAGCTTTCTTT. The rearrangement joins TRBV7-6 to TRBJ1-1; 8 nucleotides align to TRBD1. Germline V lookup: CDR1 SGHVS, CDR2 FNYEAQ. V was pared by 4 bases and J by 8 bases, with 6 bases of the junction left unmatched. The CDR3 length is 13 residues.

The V gene is TRBV11-2, the J gene TRBJ1-5; no reliable D call. Germline CDR1 SGHAT, CDR2 FQNNGV. V shed 1 base and J shed 5 bases, with 12 bases lying between them. There are 15 residues in the CDR3. CDR3 in DNA: TGTGCCAGCAGCTTAGGTGGCGGCGGCTATCAGCCCCAGCATTTT. Protein sequence: CASSLGGGGYQPQHF.

V gene TRBV18 combines with J gene TRBJ2-3, with a possible D match to TRBD2 (6 bases). The CDR3 extends over 15 amino acids. Germline loops: CDR1 KGHSH, CDR2 LQKENI. V lost 1 base, J lost 2 bases, and 10 bases lay in between. The CDR3 loop is CASSPREALTDTQYF. In DNA form, the CDR3 reads TGTGCCAGCTCACCACGGGAGGCCCTCACAGATACGCAGTATTTT. The full variable domain, with the rest looked up from reference TRBV18 and TRBJ2-3, is NAGVMQNPRHLVRRRGQEARLRCSPMKGHSHVYWYRQLPEEGLKFMVYLQKENIIDESGMPKERFSAEFPKEGPSILRIQQVVRGDSAAYFCASSPREALTDTQYFGPGTRLTVL.

This chain uses TRBV3-1 (or the pseudogene TRBV3-2) with TRBJ1-2; 8 positions agree with TRBD1. There are 19 residues in the CDR3. With 4 bases clipped from V and 5 bases from J, the junction kept 21 bases outside the gene matches. Germline V CDR1 and CDR2: LGHDT, YNNKEL (reference sequence). The CDR3 DNA is TGTGCCAGCAGCCCGAACCCCGGACAGGGTGAAGAGTTTTGGTATGGCTACACCTTC. It translates to CASSPNPGQGEEFWYGYTF.

This chain connects TRBV24-1 to TRBJ1-2; 7 bases line up with TRBD1. Germline values: CDR1 KGHDR, CDR2 SFDVKD. The CDR3 extends over 15 amino acids. The V gene end was trimmed by 7 bases and the J gene end by 8 bases; junction bases not matched to a gene: 15. DNA for the CDR3: TGTGCCACCAGCGAGGGGACAGCCCGGATATCGGGCTACACCTTC. Protein: CATSEGTARISGYTF.

In its sample, this clone was seen a few times. The chain employs TRBV20-1 and TRBJ2-5; D remains ambiguous. The ends were cut back, 5 bases at V and 2 bases at J, with 6 bases in the middle. Germline CDR1 is DFQATT and CDR2 is SNEGSKA (reference sequence). There are 11 residues in the CDR3. The CDR3 nucleotides are TGCAGTGCTGGGCAGCAAGAGACCCAGTACTTC. As protein: CSAGQQETQYF.

This rearrangement joins TRBV5-1 to TRBJ2-7, with 9 bases identical to TRBD1. V lost 4 bases and J lost 4; bases outside the gene matches: 9. Looked up from germline, CDR1 is SGHRS and CDR2 is YFSETQ. There are 15 residues in the CDR3. CDR3 sequence reads: CASSVTGGPSYEQYF. CDR3 DNA: TGCGCCAGCAGCGTGACAGGGGGTCCGAGTTACGAGCAGTACTTC.

CDR3 in amino acids: CASSTASEAFF. Here the CDR3 DNA reads TGTGCCAGCAGTACCGCGTCTGAAGCTTTCTTT. The V call is TRBV28, the J call TRBJ1-1, with no clear D. The CDR3 is made up of 11 amino acids. Germline V CDR1 and CDR2: MDHEN, SYDVKM. V dropped 5 bases and J dropped 6 bases, with 7 bases sitting between them.

In the case of this clone: Other DNA sequences in this specimen translate into the identical CDR3. The V call is TRBV28, the J call TRBJ2-7; TRBD1 matches 7 bases. Germline lookup yields CDR1 MDHEN and CDR2 SYDVKM. Trimming removed 5 bases from V and 1 base from J; junction bases left unmatched: 2. This CDR3 is 13 amino acids long. The CDR3 nucleotides are TGTGCCAGCAGTCTACAGGGGTCCTACGAGCAGTACTTC. It specifies CASSLQGSYEQYF.

This clone was recorded once. The gene calls are TRBV2 and TRBJ2-5, with 8 bases matching TRBD1. This CDR3 is 14 amino acids long. Trimming at V came to 6 bases and at J to 1 base, leaving 4 bases not matched to a gene. CDR1 and CDR2 (germline): SNHLY, FYNNEI. In DNA form, the CDR3 reads TGTGCCAGCAGCTTGGACAGGGCCCAAGAGACCCAGTACTTC. It yields the protein CASSLDRAQETQYF.

The DNA of the CDR3 is TGTGCCAGCAGCGCAGGAGTGGGGCACACCGGGGAGCTGTTTTTT. Amino acid sequence: CASSAGVGHTGELFF. The V and J genes are TRBV5-4 and TRBJ2-2; D possibly corresponds to TRBD1 (5 bases). CDR1 is SGHNT and CDR2 is YYREEE in the germline V gene (reference sequence). The ends were cut back, 4 bases at V and 3 bases at J, with 13 bases in the middle. The CDR3 spans 15 residues.

This clone was counted between two and nine times. The chain is built from TRBV5-5 and TRBJ2-7; 8 bases are shared with TRBD1. V shed 8 bases, J shed 2 bases, and the junction held 6 bases outside the gene matches. Germline CDR1 and CDR2: SGHKS and YYEKEE (reference sequence). The CDR3 is 13 amino acids. The CDR3 protein is CASGQGEAYEQYF. CDR3 DNA sequence: TGTGCCAGTGGACAGGGAGAGGCCTACGAGCAGTACTTC.

This chain links TRBV21-1 with TRBJ2-7; TRBD2, as called in the table, went unchecked against the DNA. TRBV21-1 is a known pseudogene. The CDR3 length is 16 residues. DNA for the CDR3: TGTGCCACTATCCTACCTCCGGGGGGAAATAACTACGAGCAGTACTTC. As protein: CATILPPGGNNYEQYF.

The chain links TRBV9 to TRBJ1-1, with D uncertain. The CDR3 sequence is 12 residues long. The germline CDR1 and CDR2 sequences are SGDLS and YYNGEE. The ends were cut back, 4 bases at V and 0 bases at J, with 4 bases in the middle. In DNA form, the CDR3 reads TGTGCCAGCAGCCTCGTGAACACTGAAGCTTTCTTT. This codes for CASSLVNTEAFF.

This chain uses TRBV5-4 with TRBJ2-5; TRBD1 matches at 11 bases. Germline V CDR1 and CDR2: SGHNT, YYREEE (reference sequence). The CDR3 has 18 residues. Trimming at V came to 4 bases and at J to 4 bases, leaving 15 bases not matched to a gene. The CDR3 spells CASSTRGWGQGEAETQYF. The CDR3 DNA sequence: TGTGCCAGCAGCACCAGGGGTTGGGGACAGGGGGAAGCAGAGACCCAGTACTTC.

The genes are TRBV19 and TRBJ1-6; tentative D call: TRBD1 (6 bases). Per germline, CDR1 LNHDA and CDR2 SQIVND (reference sequence). V dropped 5 bases and J dropped 0 bases, with 17 bases sitting between them. The CDR3 is 18 amino acids. The CDR3 here is CASSFPDRLSSYNSPLHF. Written as DNA, the CDR3 is TGTGCCAGTAGTTTCCCGGACAGACTAAGCTCCTATAATTCACCCCTCCACTTT.

The V gene is TRBV12-3 or TRBV12-4, the J gene TRBJ1-2; the match to TRBD1 covers 9 bases. The V segment lost 6 bases and the J segment 5 bases; nucleotides outside the gene matches: 4. The CDR3 loop spans 13 amino acids. CDR3 amino acids: CASRRTGEYGYTF. The CDR3 DNA follows: TGTGCCAGCAGACGGACAGGGGAGTATGGCTACACCTTC.

J is TRBJ2-1 and V is TRBV7-2; D unclear. Germline V gene sequence: CDR1 SGHTA, CDR2 FQGNSA. The CDR3 spans 12 residues. V gave up 5 bases and J gave up 9 bases, with 11 bases separating them. CDR3 nucleotide sequence: TGTGCCAGCAGCGTGTATTTAGTTGAGCAGTTCTTC. This sequence encodes CASSVYLVEQFF.

This clone was observed a single time. The chain joins TRBV6-5 to TRBJ2-1; D unclear. Per germline, CDR1 MNHEY and CDR2 SVGAGI. Trimming cost V 2 bases and J 7 bases, with 12 bases left between them. This CDR3 has 14 amino acids. CDR3 region: CASSYLTGGNEQFF. The CDR3 bases are TGTGCCAGCAGTTACCTGACGGGTGGTAATGAGCAGTTCTTC.

CDR3 protein: CASSLASDYGYTF. The CDR3 DNA reads as TGTGCCAGCAGCTTAGCGAGCGACTATGGCTACACCTTC. The chain couples TRBV7-8 to TRBJ1-2, with D hard to call. Germline lookup yields CDR1 SGHVS and CDR2 FQNEAQ. CDR3 length equals 13 residues. V was pared by 0 bases and J by 3 bases, with 5 bases between.

The genes are TRBV5-5 and TRBJ1-4, with D tentatively TRBD1 (5 bases). Germline V gene sequence: CDR1 SGHKS, CDR2 YYEKEE (reference sequence). Trimming took 0 bases from V and 8 from J, leaving 14 bases between them. There are 15 residues in the CDR3. Here the CDR3 reads CASSLVGRVQEKLFF. CDR3 nucleotide sequence: TGTGCCAGCAGCTTGGTCGGCAGGGTACAGGAAAAACTGTTTTTT.

V usage is TRBV6-5 and J usage is TRBJ1-1, with 10 bases aligning to TRBD1. With V trimmed by 2 bases and J by 2 bases, 2 bases remained unmatched. The CDR3 has 15 residues. Per germline, CDR1 MNHEY and CDR2 SVGAGI. The CDR3, as DNA: TGTGCCAGCAGTTACGGGGACAGGGGTAACACTGAAGCTTTCTTT. Amino acid sequence: CASSYGDRGNTEAFF.

This clone was recorded only once. This rearrangement joins TRBV6-6 to TRBJ1-1, with D possibly TRBD1 on 6 matching bases. V was pared by 0 bases and J by 3 bases, with 14 bases between. Germline CDR1 reads MNHNY; CDR2 reads SVGAGI (reference sequence). The CDR3 contains 16 residues. CDR3: CASSYSLRGGDTEAFF. The CDR3 DNA sequence: TGTGCCAGCAGTTACTCCCTCAGGGGTGGGGACACTGAAGCTTTCTTT.

The chain uses TRBV30 and TRBJ2-7; 8 bases map to TRBD2. Germline trimming cut 0 bases from V and 9 bases from J; bases unmatched to any gene: 7. The V gene's germline CDR1 is GTSNPN and CDR2 SVGIG (reference sequence). The CDR3 has 13 residues. The CDR3 protein is CAWSVLSSGLQYF. CDR3 DNA: TGTGCCTGGAGTGTACTGTCTAGCGGGTTGCAGTACTTC. The whole variable domain, remainder taken from reference TRBV30 and TRBJ2-7, is SQTIHQWPATLVQPVGSPLSLECTVEGTSNPNLYWYRQAAGRGLQLLFYSVGIGQISSEVPQNLSASRPQDRQFILSSKKLLLSDSGFYLCAWSVLSSGLQYFGPGTRLTVT.

This sequence joins TRBV9 and TRBJ2-3, with D unclear. With 3 bases removed from V and 6 bases from J, the gap between germline ends came to 11 bases. This CDR3 spans 13 amino acids. Per the germline V gene, CDR1 is SGDLS and CDR2 is YYNGEE. The CDR3 region has the DNA TGTGCCAGCAGCGCCATAGCCGGTGATACGCAGTATTTT. This encodes CASSAIAGDTQYF.

V gene TRBV6-5 combines with J gene TRBJ2-2; 8 nucleotides line up with TRBD1. Germline-derived CDR1 and CDR2 are MNHEY and SVGAGI. The CDR3 loop spans 15 amino acids. The trim removed 6 bases at V and 5 bases at J, leaving 8 bases unmatched. The CDR3 here is CASSPGTGSTGELFF. The CDR3 DNA sequence: TGTGCCAGCAGCCCCGGGACAGGCTCGACCGGGGAGCTGTTTTTT.

This chain connects TRBV6-5 to TRBJ2-1, with 8 positions matching TRBD2. Trimming took 4 bases from V and 0 from J; bases not matched to a gene: 5. Germline CDR1 reads MNHEY; CDR2 reads SVGAGI. This CDR3 region has 16 residues. The CDR3 protein is CASSLAAGGSYNEQFF. DNA of the CDR3: TGTGCCAGCAGTTTGGCGGCGGGGGGCTCCTACAATGAGCAGTTCTTC.